Each of the 5 T cell receptor beta chains below was sequenced from the same sample in a study of T-cell reconstitution after alpha-beta-depleted transplantation in children. Unique molecular identifiers were incorporated into the prepared TCRbeta library. Via MiXCR, TCRdb re-called the PCR reads, giving one row per CDR3 protein. The sample lists roughly 590,000 distinct CDR3 sequences, 16% occurring once. Sequenced material: PBMCs from the stem cell graft donor, taken from the stem cell graft. These receptors were collected from a human donor who donated a stem cell graft to a child with acute myeloid leukemia.

The V call is TRBV13, the J call TRBJ2-7; D might be TRBD1 or TRBD2, each matching 5 bases. This CDR3 comprises 16 residues. V gave up 1 base and J gave up 0 bases, with 13 bases separating them. From germline, CDR1 is PRHDT and CDR2 FYEKMQ (reference sequence). In DNA, the CDR3 is TGTGCCAGCAGCTTAGTACCCGGGGACCACTCCTACGAGCAGTACTTC. It specifies CASSLVPGDHSYEQYF.

This clonotype was seen ten or more times. The chain carries TRBV20-1 and TRBJ1-2, with a possible D match to TRBD1 (5 bases). With 6 bases removed from V and 8 bases from J, the gap between germline ends came to 16 bases. The CDR3 runs 12 residues. CDR1 is DFQATT and CDR2 is SNEGSKA in the germline V gene (reference sequence). The CDR3 reads CSAGEGVEGYTF. DNA for the CDR3: TGCAGTGCCGGGGAAGGGGTAGAGGGCTACACCTTC.

V and J are TRBV12-3 or TRBV12-4 and TRBJ1-4; maybe TRBD1 (5 bases). There are 16 residues in the CDR3. Trimming stripped 5 bases from V and 5 bases from J, with 18 bases between. CDR3 nucleotide sequence: TGTGCCAGCAGTCCTCCCGGGGGTGGGCGGAATGAAAAACTGTTTTTT. Translated: CASSPPGGGRNEKLFF.

The chain has TRBV4-3 and TRBJ2-2; D gene ambiguous. From germline, CDR1 is LGHNA and CDR2 YSLEER. Trimming shortened V by 0 bases and J by 3 bases, and 11 bases separated the two germline ends. This CDR3 contains 16 residues. The CDR3, as DNA: TGCGCCAGCAGCCAAGATTGGACGGAATACACCGGGGAGCTGTTTTTT. Amino acid sequence: CASSQDWTEYTGELFF.

This clonotype was detected a few times. The CDR3 bases are TGTGCCAGCAGTCCCCGGGGGCGGGCGTACAATGAGCAGTTCTTC. Its translation: CASSPRGRAYNEQFF. The chain links TRBV28 to TRBJ2-1; D possibly uses TRBD1 or TRBD2 (6 bases each). The CDR3 is made up of 15 amino acids. CDR1 and CDR2 (germline): MDHEN, SYDVKM. Trimming cost V 5 bases and J 4 bases, with 15 bases left between them. The full variable domain, in which reference TRBV28 and TRBJ2-1 provide the parts outside the CDR3, is DVKVTQSSRYLVKRTGEKVFLECVQDMDHENMFWYRQDPGLGLRLIYFSYDVKMKEKGDIPEGYSVSREKKERFSLILESASTNQTSMYLCASSPRGRAYNEQFFGPGTRLTVL.